This T cell receptor beta chain was recovered during a study of OX40 agonist ivuxolimab in advanced cancers. About the full investigation: Ivuxolimab was an agonistic, fully human IgG2 monoclonal antibody directed against OX40 (CD134), a costimulatory receptor. Intravenous ivuxolimab was administered to patients every 2 weeks at six dose levels: 0.01, 0.1, 0.3, 1.5, 3 and 10 mg/kg. Of the 50 or so patients in dose escalation, around 20 had hepatocellular carcinoma, some 15 had melanoma, 9 had renal cell carcinoma and 9 had head and neck cancer. The dose-escalation cohort was roughly 87% male with a mean age of approximately 60 years, ranging from roughly 20 to 85. Patients were allowed to have had prior anti-PD-1, anti-PD-L1 or anti-CTLA-4 therapy, and roughly 40% of the dose-escalation patients had previously received checkpoint inhibitors. Three dose-escalation patients achieved partial responses, one with hepatocellular carcinoma and two with cutaneous melanoma. The purpose of peripheral TCRbeta sequencing was to test whether ivuxolimab changed TCR sequence diversity and led to clonal T-cell expansion. The paper describes the monotherapy dose-escalation part (N ≈ 51 patients) of the phase I trial of ivuxolimab.

Genomic DNA was extracted from sorted cells for sequencing of the TCRbeta CDR3 region. The immunoSEQ Assay was used for sequencing of TCRbeta CDR3 regions. In TCRdb, the immuneACCESS table is reduced to in-frame sequences with V and J assigned. These tables do not hold every clone; where another copy was compared, an unresolved V gene accounts for under half, and the others remain unexplained. The table for this sample lists 30,000 to 40,000 clones; roughly four fifths of them were counted only once. Roughly 18% of the sample is taken by the ten largest. The research as a whole found: Low levels of normalized T-cell clonal expansion were also seen in some patients who did not respond. Which antigens the clonally expanded peripheral T cells were specific for was not determined. At doses from 0.1 to 3.0 mg/kg, clonal expansion was seen in both CD4+ and CD8+ blood T cells between baseline and week 6. After ivuxolimab, CD8+ T cells had more expanded clones than CD4+ T cells on average. In the 0.1-3.0 mg/kg groups, partial responders had among the lowest normalized peripheral clonal expansion, particularly in CD8+ T cells.

The sample holds one count of this clone. The antigen it binds to is not known. Base qualities are not at hand, and no much larger clone is one base apart. The CDR3 runs 14 amino acids, cysteine and phenylalanine included. Only the CDR3 portion is preserved as DNA: 42 bases, with reading frame beginning at the first base. V gives up 8 bases and J gives up 4 bases, and the segment between their germline ends measures 18 bases. Looking up the germline V gene (reference sequence) yields CDR1 GTSNPN and CDR2 SVGIG. The trial excluded patients who had a history of autoimmune disease or were on systemic immunosuppression. Peripheral blood for TCR sequencing was drawn from every dose cohort at baseline, at cycle 4 day 1 and at cycle 7 day 1. The samples were drawn from a first-in-human, open-label, multicenter phase I dose-escalation trial of ivuxolimab. Adults with locally advanced or metastatic melanoma, renal cell carcinoma, hepatocellular carcinoma or head and neck squamous cell carcinoma were enrolled in the trial. Before TCR sequencing, CD4+ T cells and CD8+ T cells from peripheral blood were sorted into separate populations.

This clonotype originated in an adult with an advanced solid tumor such as melanoma, head and neck, liver or kidney cancer. The material was CD4+ or CD8+ T cells sorted from blood, obtained in a trial of the OX40 agonist ivuxolimab. The V and J segments used are TRBV30 and TRBJ2-1; the D gene could be either TRBD1 or TRBD2, each agreeing at 5 bases. The CDR3 sequence is CAAYRSEGYNEQFF. In nucleotide form, the sequence is TGTGCCGCATACAGGTCCGAGGGTTACAATGAGCAGTTCTTC.